This TCR beta chain was identified during a study of T cell repertoires in cytomegalovirus infection. For the study at large: Public TCR beta signatures were indicative of both CMV infection and a matching HLA type.

TCRdb passed the reads through MiXCR, listing each CDR3 protein once. This sample yields approximately 500,000 distinct CDR3 sequences, of which approximately 17% are seen a single time; around 25% belongs to the top ten. The CDR3 totals 15 residues. With 3 bases clipped from V and 4 bases from J, the junction kept 4 bases outside the gene matches. Material: CD8+ T cells from PBMCs. This receptor was obtained from a human donor in good health (CMV status not recorded). Some clones in this sample may be carry-over from other donors' samples. The rearrangement links TRBV12-3 or TRBV12-4 to TRBJ2-1; 9 nucleotides align to TRBD2. The CDR3 sequence: CASSFEAGGYNEQFF. Written as DNA, the CDR3 is TGTGCCAGCAGTTTCGAAGCGGGGGGATACAATGAGCAGTTCTTC.